Following are 25 T cell receptor beta chains from one sample sequenced in a study of long-term antiretroviral therapy in people with HIV. A v3.0 immunoSEQ assay was performed at survey level. Method: immunoSEQ multiplex PCR; TCRdb's copy keeps in-frame clones and lacks some. Of about 20,000 clones listed, about 90% are singletons. Sequenced here: unsorted PBMCs, sampled approximately 2.5 years after starting antiretroviral therapy. The receptor set was obtained from a woman aged 50 to 65 with HIV.

The chain links TRBV6-6 to TRBJ2-2; D is possibly TRBD1 (5 bases). This CDR3 spans 14 amino acids. V gave up 7 bases and J gave up 5 bases, with 14 bases separating them. Germline assignment: CDR1 MNHNY and CDR2 SVGAGI (reference sequence). The CDR3 sequence is CASKGPWVTGELFF. CDR3 DNA sequence: TGTGCCAGCAAGGGGCCCTGGGTAACCGGGGAGCTGTTTTTT.

This chain uses TRBV5-6 with TRBJ2-5, with a weak D call TRBD1 (6 bases). CDR1 is SGHDT and CDR2 is YYEEEE in the germline V gene. Trimming removed 3 bases from V and 8 bases from J, with 14 bases in between. CDR3 length equals 13 residues. The CDR3 is CASSSGTFSTQYF. The CDR3, as DNA: TGTGCCAGCAGCTCCGGGACATTCTCAACCCAGTACTTC.

Only a few counts were recorded for this clone. The J gene is TRBJ2-1, the V gene TRBV6-4; TRBD1 aligns across 8 bases. The V and J ends lost 4 bases and 0 bases, in that order; junction bases with no gene match: 5. This CDR3 is built from 16 residues. Germline V gives CDR1 MRHNA, CDR2 SNTAGT. The CDR3, as DNA: TGTGCCAGCAGTGGGGGGACAGGAAGCTCCTACAATGAGCAGTTCTTC. It encodes CASSGGTGSSYNEQFF.

V and J are TRBV7-9 and TRBJ2-2; 9 bases fit TRBD2. CDR3 size: 16 residues. In germline, CDR1 is SEHNR, CDR2 FQNEAQ (reference sequence). The trim removed 1 base at V and 4 bases at J, leaving 4 bases unmatched. CDR3 in DNA: TGTGCCAGCAGCTTAGTCGGCGGGAGGGGCACCGGGGAGCTGTTTTTT. As protein: CASSLVGGRGTGELFF.

The chain is built from TRBV10-3 and TRBJ2-5; tentatively, D is TRBD1 (8 bases). Germline loops: CDR1 ENHRY, CDR2 SYGVKD. The V end lost 6 bases, the J end lost 5 bases, and 13 bases lay between the germline ends. This CDR3 region has 13 residues. CDR3 region: CAIRTGEGETQYF. CDR3 nucleotides: TGTGCCATCAGGACAGGGGAGGGTGAGACCCAGTACTTC.

This chain uses TRBV19 with TRBJ2-5; 7 nucleotides agree with TRBD2. V was pared by 3 bases and J by 5 bases, with 6 bases of the junction left unmatched. The germline gives CDR1 LNHDA, CDR2 SQIVND (reference sequence). CDR3 length: 14 residues. This chain's CDR3 is CASSMEPRGETQYF. The CDR3 DNA reads as TGTGCCAGTAGTATGGAGCCGCGGGGGGAGACCCAGTACTTC.

The chain employs TRBV19 and TRBJ1-1, with TRBD1 matching 7 bases. The CDR3 is 12 amino acids. V trimming: 1 base; J trimming: 7 bases; junction bases outside the gene matches: 0. Germline V lookup: CDR1 LNHDA, CDR2 SQIVND (reference sequence). CDR3 protein: CASSIGDSEAFF. The CDR3 DNA follows: TGTGCCAGTAGTATAGGGGACAGTGAAGCTTTCTTT.

This clone was seen only once. The chain employs TRBV11-2 and TRBJ2-1, with D unclear. With 1 base removed from V and 10 bases from J, the gap between germline ends came to 8 bases. Germline V gene sequence: CDR1 SGHAT, CDR2 FQNNGV. The CDR3 consists of 12 residues. CDR3 in DNA: TGTGCCAGCAGCTTAGTCCCTTCGGAGCAGTTCTTC. As protein: CASSLVPSEQFF.

The chain combines TRBV2 with TRBJ2-7, with TRBD2 matching over 11 bases. Germline V gene sequence: CDR1 SNHLY, CDR2 FYNNEI. With 8 bases clipped from V and 3 bases from J, the junction kept 3 bases outside the gene matches. The CDR3 extends over 13 amino acids. CDR3 residues: CASYSGRGYEQYF. CDR3 nucleotides: TGTGCCAGCTATAGCGGGAGGGGCTACGAGCAGTACTTC.

The chain carries TRBV2 and TRBJ2-7; 10 bases map to TRBD1. J gave up 2 bases and V 10 bases, and 17 bases lay outside the gene matches. The CDR3 consists of 17 residues. Germline V gene data show CDR1 as SNHLY and CDR2 as FYNNEI. Written as DNA, the CDR3 is TGTGCCACCCAGGCCGCCCCGGGACAGGGGAGAGCCTACGAGCAGTACTTC. This codes for CATQAAPGQGRAYEQYF.

Turning to this clone: Other DNA sequences from this sample encode an identical CDR3 as well. This sequence joins TRBV20-1 and TRBJ2-7; D ambiguous. This CDR3 is built from 11 residues. V lost 3 bases, J lost 4 bases, and 7 bases lay in between. Germline assignment: CDR1 DFQATT and CDR2 SNEGSKA (reference sequence). In nucleotides, the CDR3 is TGCAGTGCTAGTGAAGGGTACGAGCAGTACTTC. Its translation is CSASEGYEQYF.

This CDR3 is CAASTGTGGSQPQHF. The DNA for the CDR3 is TGTGCCGCCTCTACCGGGACAGGGGGGAGTCAGCCCCAGCATTTT. The chain recombines TRBV10-3 with TRBJ1-5; 11 positions agree with TRBD1. This CDR3 has 15 amino acids. From germline, CDR1 is ENHRY and CDR2 SYGVKD. After removal of 11 bases from V and 6 bases from J, the junction contained 12 bases not matched to a gene.

The chain carries TRBV28 and TRBJ1-5; perhaps TRBD1 as D (6 bases). This CDR3 contains 14 residues. Trimming pared 4 bases from V and 9 bases from J, leaving 16 bases between. Germline CDR1 MDHEN, CDR2 SYDVKM. The CDR3 DNA reads as TGTGCCAGCAGTTCCCTACTAGGGGGAACGCCCCAGCATTTT. Translation: CASSSLLGGTPQHF.

The J gene is TRBJ2-1, the V gene TRBV2; 12 positions agree with TRBD2. Looked up from germline, CDR1 is SNHLY and CDR2 is FYNNEI. J lost 8 bases, V lost 6 bases, and 5 bases had no gene match. CDR3 size: 14 residues. CDR3 region: CASSGTSGLDEQFF. The CDR3 nucleotides are TGTGCCAGCAGCGGGACTAGCGGGTTAGATGAGCAGTTCTTC.

The gene calls are TRBV7-9 and TRBJ2-1; D not resolved. The V end lost 3 bases, the J end lost 6 bases, and 9 bases lay between the germline ends. The CDR3 runs to 13 residues. Germline V gene data show CDR1 as SEHNR and CDR2 as FQNEAQ (reference sequence). CDR3 region: CASSLAPVNEQFF. In DNA, the CDR3 is TGTGCCAGCAGCTTGGCCCCGGTCAATGAGCAGTTCTTC.

The chain employs TRBV5-6 and TRBJ1-1; D possibly corresponds to TRBD1 (5 bases). There are 16 residues in the CDR3. Germline V lookup: CDR1 SGHDT, CDR2 YYEEEE. V lost 0 bases and J lost 1, with 13 bases in between. The CDR3 region is CASSLVGAPRNTEAFF. The CDR3 coding sequence is TGTGCCAGCAGCTTGGTCGGGGCCCCCCGGAACACTGAAGCTTTCTTT.

The chain is built from TRBV19 and TRBJ1-1; 8 positions match TRBD1. V gave up 3 bases and J gave up 0 bases; unmatched junction bases: 9. The CDR3 spans 17 residues. Germline lookup yields CDR1 LNHDA and CDR2 SQIVND (reference sequence). This CDR3 reads CASSILGTGDLNTEAFF. The CDR3 region has the DNA TGTGCCAGTAGTATCCTCGGGACAGGAGACCTGAACACTGAAGCTTTCTTT.

The genes are TRBV7-6 and TRBJ2-2; no definite D call. The CDR3 consists of 13 residues. Germline V gives CDR1 SGHVS, CDR2 FNYEAQ. Trimming left V 5 bases short and J 6 bases short, with 10 bases between. In DNA form, the CDR3 reads TGTGCCAGCAGCGAATACACCGCCGGGGAGCTGTTTTTT. It codes for CASSEYTAGELFF.

This chain uses TRBV10-3 with TRBJ1-2; D is possibly TRBD1 (6 bases). V lost 6 bases, J lost 1 base, and 12 bases lay in between. Germline V gene lookup returns CDR1 ENHRY and CDR2 SYGVKD. The CDR3 runs to 14 residues. CDR3 amino acids: CAIRRTEINYGYTF. CDR3 in DNA: TGTGCCATCAGAAGGACAGAAATTAACTATGGCTACACCTTC.

The chain has TRBV7-7 and TRBJ2-7, with 7 bases matching TRBD2. This CDR3 is 15 amino acids long. Germline V gene data show CDR1 as SSHAT and CDR2 as FNYEAQ (reference sequence). Trimming at V came to 0 bases and at J to 4 bases, leaving 6 bases not matched to a gene. The CDR3 nucleotides are TGTGCCAGCAGCTTAGCGAGAGGTAGCGGGTACGAGCAGTACTTC. The encoded protein is CASSLARGSGYEQYF.

The chain is built from TRBV10-3 and TRBJ1-1; D perhaps matches TRBD1 (5 bases). The germline V and J ends were trimmed by 7 bases and 3 bases, with 12 bases remaining between them. Germline V gene lookup returns CDR1 ENHRY and CDR2 SYGVKD. The CDR3 spans 13 residues. CDR3 protein: CAIKEGSYTEAFF. The CDR3 region has the DNA TGTGCCATCAAGGAGGGGTCGTACACTGAAGCTTTCTTT.

V is TRBV18 and J is TRBJ1-2; possibly TRBD1 for D (5 bases). The CDR3 has 15 amino acids. Germline V gene lookup returns CDR1 KGHSH and CDR2 LQKENI. Trimming pared 0 bases from V and 4 bases from J, leaving 12 bases between. CDR3 coding DNA: TGTGCCAGCTCACCACCCGTGGGACCGACCTATGGCTACACCTTC. Amino acids: CASSPPVGPTYGYTF.

This clone showed up just once. The V gene is TRBV6-4, the J gene TRBJ1-2; D not resolved. The CDR3 has 16 amino acids. With 0 bases removed from V and 4 bases from J, the gap between germline ends came to 15 bases. Per germline, CDR1 MRHNA and CDR2 SNTAGT. The CDR3 here is CASSDSTASPLYGYTF. In DNA, the CDR3 is TGTGCCAGCAGTGACTCCACAGCTTCTCCTCTCTATGGCTACACCTTC.

This clone has just a few counts. The chain carries TRBV7-2 and TRBJ2-7, with a weak D call TRBD2 (5 bases). This CDR3 has 12 residues. Germline assignment: CDR1 SGHTA and CDR2 FQGNSA. Deletions cut 3 bases from V and 6 bases from J, with 9 bases between. DNA of the CDR3: TGTGCCAGCAGCTTGCCGGGGAGCGAGCAGTACTTC. It translates to CASSLPGSEQYF.

This chain joins TRBV6-5 and TRBJ1-1; D ambiguous. The ends were cut back, 0 bases at V and 0 bases at J, with 8 bases in the middle. This CDR3 spans 15 amino acids. Germline-derived CDR1 and CDR2 are MNHEY and SVGAGI. The CDR3 nucleotides read TGTGCCAGCAGTTACTCTGAGATCATGAACACTGAAGCTTTCTTT. Amino acids: CASSYSEIMNTEAFF.